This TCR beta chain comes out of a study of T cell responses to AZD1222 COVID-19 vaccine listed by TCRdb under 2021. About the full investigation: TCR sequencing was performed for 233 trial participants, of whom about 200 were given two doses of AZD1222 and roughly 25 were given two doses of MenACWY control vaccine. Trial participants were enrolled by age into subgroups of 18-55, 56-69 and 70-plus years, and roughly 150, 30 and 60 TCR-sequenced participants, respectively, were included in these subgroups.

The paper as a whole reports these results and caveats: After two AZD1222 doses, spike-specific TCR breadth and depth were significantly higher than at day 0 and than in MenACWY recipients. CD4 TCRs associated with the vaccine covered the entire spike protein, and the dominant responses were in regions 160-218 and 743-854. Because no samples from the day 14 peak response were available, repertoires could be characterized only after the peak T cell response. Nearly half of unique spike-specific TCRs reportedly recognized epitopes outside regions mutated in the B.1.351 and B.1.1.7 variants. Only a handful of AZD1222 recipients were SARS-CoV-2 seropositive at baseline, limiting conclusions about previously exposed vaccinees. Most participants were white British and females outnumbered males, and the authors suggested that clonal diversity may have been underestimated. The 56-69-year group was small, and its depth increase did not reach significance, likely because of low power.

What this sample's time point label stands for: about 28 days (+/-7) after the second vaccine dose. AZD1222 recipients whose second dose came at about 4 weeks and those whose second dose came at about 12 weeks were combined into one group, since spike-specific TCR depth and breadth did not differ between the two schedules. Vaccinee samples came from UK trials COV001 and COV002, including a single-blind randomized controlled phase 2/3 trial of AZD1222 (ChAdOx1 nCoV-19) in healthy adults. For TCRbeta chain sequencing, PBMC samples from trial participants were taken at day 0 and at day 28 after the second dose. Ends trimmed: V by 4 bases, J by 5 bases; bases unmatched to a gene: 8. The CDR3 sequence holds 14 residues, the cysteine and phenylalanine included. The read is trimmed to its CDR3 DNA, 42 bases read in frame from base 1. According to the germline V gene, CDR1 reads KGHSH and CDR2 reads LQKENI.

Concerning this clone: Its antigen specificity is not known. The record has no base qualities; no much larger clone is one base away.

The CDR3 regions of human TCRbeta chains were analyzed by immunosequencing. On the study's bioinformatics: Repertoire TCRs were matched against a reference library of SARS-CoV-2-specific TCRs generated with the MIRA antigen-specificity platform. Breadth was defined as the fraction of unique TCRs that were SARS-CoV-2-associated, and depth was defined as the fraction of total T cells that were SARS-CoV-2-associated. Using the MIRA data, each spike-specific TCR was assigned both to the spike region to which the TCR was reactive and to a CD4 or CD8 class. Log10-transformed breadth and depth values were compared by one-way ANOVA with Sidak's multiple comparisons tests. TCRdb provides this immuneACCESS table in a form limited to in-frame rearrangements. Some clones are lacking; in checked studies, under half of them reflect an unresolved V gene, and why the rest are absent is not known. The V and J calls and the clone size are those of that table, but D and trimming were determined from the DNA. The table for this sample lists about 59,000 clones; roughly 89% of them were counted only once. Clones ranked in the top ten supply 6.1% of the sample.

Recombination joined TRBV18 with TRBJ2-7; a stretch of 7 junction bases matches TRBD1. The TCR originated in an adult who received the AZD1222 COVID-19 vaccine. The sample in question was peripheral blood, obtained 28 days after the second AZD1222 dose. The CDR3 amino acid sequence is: CASSLRQGENEQYF. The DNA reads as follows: TGTGCCAGCTCACTCCGACAGGGTGAGAACGAGCAGTACTTC.